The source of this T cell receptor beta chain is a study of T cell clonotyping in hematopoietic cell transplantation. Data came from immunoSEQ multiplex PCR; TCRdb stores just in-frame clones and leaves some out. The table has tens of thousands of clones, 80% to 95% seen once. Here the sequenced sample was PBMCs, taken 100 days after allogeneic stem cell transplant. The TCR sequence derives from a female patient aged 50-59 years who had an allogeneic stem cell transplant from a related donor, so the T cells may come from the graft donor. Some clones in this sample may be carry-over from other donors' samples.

CDR3 residues: CASRFFYEQYF. The CDR3 DNA reads TGTGCCAGCAGATTCTTCTACGAGCAGTACTTC. The chain uses TRBV6-6 and TRBJ2-7; D gene unclear. Looked up from germline, CDR1 is MNHNY and CDR2 is SVGAGI (reference sequence). CDR3 length: 11 amino acids. Trimming stripped 6 bases from V and 3 bases from J, with 6 bases between.